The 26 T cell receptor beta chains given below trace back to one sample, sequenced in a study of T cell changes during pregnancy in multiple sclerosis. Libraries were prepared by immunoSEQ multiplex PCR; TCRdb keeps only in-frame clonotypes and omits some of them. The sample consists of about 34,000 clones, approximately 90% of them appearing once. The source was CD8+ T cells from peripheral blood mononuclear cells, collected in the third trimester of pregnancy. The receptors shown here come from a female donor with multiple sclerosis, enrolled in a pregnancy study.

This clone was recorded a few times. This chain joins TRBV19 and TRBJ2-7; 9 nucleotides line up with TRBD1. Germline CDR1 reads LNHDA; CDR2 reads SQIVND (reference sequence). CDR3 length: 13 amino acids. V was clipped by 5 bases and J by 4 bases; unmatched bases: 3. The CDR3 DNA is TGTGCCAGTAGTGTAGGACAGGGGTACGAGCAGTACTTC. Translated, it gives CASSVGQGYEQYF.

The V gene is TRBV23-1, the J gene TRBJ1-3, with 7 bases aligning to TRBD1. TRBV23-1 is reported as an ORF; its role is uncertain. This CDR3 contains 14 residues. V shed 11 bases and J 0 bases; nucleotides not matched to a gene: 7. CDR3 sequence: CAPVGGGSGNTIYF. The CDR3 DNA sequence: TGCGCCCCTGTAGGGGGCGGCTCTGGAAACACCATATATTTT.

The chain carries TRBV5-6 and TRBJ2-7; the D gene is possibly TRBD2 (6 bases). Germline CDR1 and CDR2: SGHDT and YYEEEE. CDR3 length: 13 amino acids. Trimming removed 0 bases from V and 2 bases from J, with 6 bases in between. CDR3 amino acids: CASSLGGTYEQYF. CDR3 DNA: TGTGCCAGCAGCTTGGGCGGGACCTACGAGCAGTACTTC.

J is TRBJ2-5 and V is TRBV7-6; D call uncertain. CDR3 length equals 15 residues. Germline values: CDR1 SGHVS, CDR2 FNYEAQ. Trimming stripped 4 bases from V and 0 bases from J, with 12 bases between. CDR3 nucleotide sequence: TGTGCCAGCAGCTCCTCGGTGGAGTACCAAGAGACCCAGTACTTC. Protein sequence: CASSSSVEYQETQYF.

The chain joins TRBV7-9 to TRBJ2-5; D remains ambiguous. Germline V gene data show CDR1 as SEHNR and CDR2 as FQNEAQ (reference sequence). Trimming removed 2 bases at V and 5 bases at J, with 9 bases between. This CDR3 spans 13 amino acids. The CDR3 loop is CASSLPGWETQYF. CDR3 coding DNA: TGTGCCAGCAGCTTACCGGGTTGGGAGACCCAGTACTTC.

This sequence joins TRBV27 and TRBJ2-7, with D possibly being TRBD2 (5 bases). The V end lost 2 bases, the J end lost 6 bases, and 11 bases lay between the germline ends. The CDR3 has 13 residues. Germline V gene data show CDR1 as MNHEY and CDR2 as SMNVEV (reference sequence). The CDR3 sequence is CASSLGGSGEQYF. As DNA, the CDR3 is TGTGCCAGCAGTTTAGGAGGAAGTGGCGAGCAGTACTTC.

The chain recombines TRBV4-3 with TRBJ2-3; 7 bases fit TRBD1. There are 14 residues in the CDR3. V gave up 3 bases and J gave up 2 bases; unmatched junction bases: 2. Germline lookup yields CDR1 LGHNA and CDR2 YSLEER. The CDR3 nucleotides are TGCGCCAGCAGCCAGACAGGGTACACAGATACGCAGTATTTT. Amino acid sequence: CASSQTGYTDTQYF.

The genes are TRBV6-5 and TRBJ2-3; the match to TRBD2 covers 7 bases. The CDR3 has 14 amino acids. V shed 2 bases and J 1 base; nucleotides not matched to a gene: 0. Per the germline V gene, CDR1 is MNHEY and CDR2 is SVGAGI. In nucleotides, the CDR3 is TGTGCCAGCAGTTACGGGGGGGGCACAGATACGCAGTATTTT. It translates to CASSYGGGTDTQYF.

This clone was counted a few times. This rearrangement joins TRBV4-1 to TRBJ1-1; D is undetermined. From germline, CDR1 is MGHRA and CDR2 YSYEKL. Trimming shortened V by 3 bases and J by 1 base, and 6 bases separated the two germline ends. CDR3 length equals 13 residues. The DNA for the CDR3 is TGCGCCAGCAGCCATACAAAGAACACTGAAGCTTTCTTT. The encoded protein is CASSHTKNTEAFF.

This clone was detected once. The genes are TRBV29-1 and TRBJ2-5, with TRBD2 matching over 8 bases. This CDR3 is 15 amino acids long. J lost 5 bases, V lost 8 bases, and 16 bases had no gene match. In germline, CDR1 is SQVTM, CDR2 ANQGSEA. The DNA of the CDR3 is TGCAGCCTGATGCCAACGGGGGGGGGCCAGGAGACCCAGTACTTC. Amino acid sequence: CSLMPTGGGQETQYF. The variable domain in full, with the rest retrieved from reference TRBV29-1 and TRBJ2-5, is SAVISQKPSRDICQRGTSLTIQCQVDSQVTMMFWYRQQPGQSLTLIATANQGSEATYESGFVIDKFPISRPNLTFSTLTVSNMSPEDSSIYLCSLMPTGGGQETQYFGPGTRLLVL.

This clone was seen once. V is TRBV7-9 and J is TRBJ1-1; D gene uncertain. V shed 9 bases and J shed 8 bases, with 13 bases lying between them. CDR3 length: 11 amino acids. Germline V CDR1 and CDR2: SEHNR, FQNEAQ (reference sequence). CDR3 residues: CASTFGQEAFF. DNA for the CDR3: TGTGCCAGTACCTTTGGGCAGGAAGCTTTCTTT.

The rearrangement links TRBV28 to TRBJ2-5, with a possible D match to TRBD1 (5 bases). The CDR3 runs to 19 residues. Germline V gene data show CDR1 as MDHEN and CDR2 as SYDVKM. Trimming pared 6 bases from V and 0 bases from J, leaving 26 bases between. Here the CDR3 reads CASSLTRFTGASNQETQYF. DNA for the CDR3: TGTGCCAGCAGCCTTACCCGGTTTACAGGAGCCTCAAACCAAGAGACCCAGTACTTC.

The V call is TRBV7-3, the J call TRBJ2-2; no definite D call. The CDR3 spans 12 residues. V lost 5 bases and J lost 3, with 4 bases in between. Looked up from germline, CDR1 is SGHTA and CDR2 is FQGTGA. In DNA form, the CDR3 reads TGTGCCAGCAGCCTTTACACCGGGGAGCTGTTTTTT. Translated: CASSLYTGELFF.

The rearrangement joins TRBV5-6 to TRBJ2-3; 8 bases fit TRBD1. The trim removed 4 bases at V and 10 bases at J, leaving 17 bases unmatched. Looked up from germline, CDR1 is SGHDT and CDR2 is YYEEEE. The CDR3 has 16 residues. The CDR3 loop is CASSPGTGTGSGSQYF. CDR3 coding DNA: TGTGCCAGCAGCCCGGGGACAGGCACTGGGTCGGGGTCGCAGTATTTT.

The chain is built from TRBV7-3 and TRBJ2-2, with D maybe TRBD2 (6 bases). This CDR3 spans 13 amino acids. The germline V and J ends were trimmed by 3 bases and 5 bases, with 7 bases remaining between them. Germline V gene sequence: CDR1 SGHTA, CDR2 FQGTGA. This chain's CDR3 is CASSLGGTGELFF. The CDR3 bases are TGTGCCAGCAGCTTGGGGGGTACCGGGGAGCTGTTTTTT.

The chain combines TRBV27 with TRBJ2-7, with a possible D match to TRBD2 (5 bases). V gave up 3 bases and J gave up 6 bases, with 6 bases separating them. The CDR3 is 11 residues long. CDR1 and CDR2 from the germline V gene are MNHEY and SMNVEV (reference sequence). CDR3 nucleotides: TGTGCCAGCAGTTTTGGACTCGAGCAGTACTTC. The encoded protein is CASSFGLEQYF.

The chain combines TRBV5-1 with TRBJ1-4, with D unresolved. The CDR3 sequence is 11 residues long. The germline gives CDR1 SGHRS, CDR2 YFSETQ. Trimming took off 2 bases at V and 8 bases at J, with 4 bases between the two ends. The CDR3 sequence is CASSFAEKLFF. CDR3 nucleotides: TGCGCCAGCAGCTTCGCGGAAAAACTGTTTTTT.

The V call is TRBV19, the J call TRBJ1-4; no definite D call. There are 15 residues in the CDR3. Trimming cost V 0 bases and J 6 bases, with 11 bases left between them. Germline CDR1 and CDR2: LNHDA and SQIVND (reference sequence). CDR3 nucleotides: TGTGCCAGTAGTATAGACCGGCGGTTGCATGAAAAACTGTTTTTT. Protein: CASSIDRRLHEKLFF.

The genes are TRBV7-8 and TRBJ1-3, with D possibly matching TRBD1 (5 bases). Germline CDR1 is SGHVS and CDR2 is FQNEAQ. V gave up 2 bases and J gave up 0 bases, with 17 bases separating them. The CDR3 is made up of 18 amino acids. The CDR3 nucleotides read TGTGCCAGCAGCTTAATTATTGGGGCCCACGGCTCTGGAAACACCATATATTTT. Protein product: CASSLIIGAHGSGNTIYF.

The CDR3 loop reads CASSAGGGGPNEQFF. The DNA of the CDR3 is TGTGCCAGCAGCGCCGGTGGGGGGGGGCCCAATGAGCAGTTCTTC. The chain joins TRBV9 to TRBJ2-1, with a possible D match to TRBD2 (7 bases). CDR1 and CDR2 from the germline V gene are SGDLS and YYNGEE. Deletions cut 3 bases from V and 6 bases from J, with 16 bases between. The CDR3 has 15 residues.

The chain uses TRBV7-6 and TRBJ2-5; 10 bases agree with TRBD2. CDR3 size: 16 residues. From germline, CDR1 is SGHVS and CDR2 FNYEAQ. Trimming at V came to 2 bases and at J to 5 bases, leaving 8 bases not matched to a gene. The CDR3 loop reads CASSLSSGGAWETQYF. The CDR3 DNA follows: TGTGCCAGCAGCTTATCCAGCGGGGGGGCCTGGGAGACCCAGTACTTC.

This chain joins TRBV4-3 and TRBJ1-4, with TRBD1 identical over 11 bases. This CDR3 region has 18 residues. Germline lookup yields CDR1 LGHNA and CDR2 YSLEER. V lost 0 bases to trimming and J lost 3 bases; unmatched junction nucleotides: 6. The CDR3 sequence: CASSQDLGQGAPNEKLFF. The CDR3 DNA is TGCGCCAGCAGCCAAGATCTTGGACAGGGGGCGCCTAATGAAAAACTGTTTTTT.

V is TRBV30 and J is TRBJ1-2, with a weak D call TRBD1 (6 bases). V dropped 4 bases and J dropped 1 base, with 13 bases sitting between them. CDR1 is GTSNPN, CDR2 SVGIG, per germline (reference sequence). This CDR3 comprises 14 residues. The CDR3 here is CAWTKWTVNYGYTF. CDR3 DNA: TGTGCCTGGACTAAATGGACAGTTAACTATGGCTACACCTTC. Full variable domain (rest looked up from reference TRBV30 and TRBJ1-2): SQTIHQWPATLVQPVGSPLSLECTVEGTSNPNLYWYRQAAGRGLQLLFYSVGIGQISSEVPQNLSASRPQDRQFILSSKKLLLSDSGFYLCAWTKWTVNYGYTFGSGTRLTVV.

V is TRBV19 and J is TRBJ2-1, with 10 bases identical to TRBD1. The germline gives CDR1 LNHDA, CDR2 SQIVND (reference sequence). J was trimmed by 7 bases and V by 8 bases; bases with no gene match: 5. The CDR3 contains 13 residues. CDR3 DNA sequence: TGTGCCAGTGAAGGACAGGGGGGGAATGAGCAGTTCTTC. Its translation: CASEGQGGNEQFF.

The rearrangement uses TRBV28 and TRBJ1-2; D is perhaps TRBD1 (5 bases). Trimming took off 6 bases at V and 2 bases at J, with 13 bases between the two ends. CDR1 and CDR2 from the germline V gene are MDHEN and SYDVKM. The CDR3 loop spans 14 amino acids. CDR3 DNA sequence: TGTGCCAGCAGAGGACCCCGGGGGAACTATGGCTACACCTTC. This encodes CASRGPRGNYGYTF.

The CDR3: CASSGDFRTDTQYF. In DNA, the CDR3 is TGTGCCAGCAGCGGTGACTTTCGCACAGATACGCAGTATTTT. This chain uses TRBV7-6 with TRBJ2-3, with D unclear. The V gene lost 5 bases and the J gene lost 1 base, with 10 bases spanning the gap. Germline-derived CDR1 and CDR2 are SGHVS and FNYEAQ. This CDR3 comprises 14 residues.